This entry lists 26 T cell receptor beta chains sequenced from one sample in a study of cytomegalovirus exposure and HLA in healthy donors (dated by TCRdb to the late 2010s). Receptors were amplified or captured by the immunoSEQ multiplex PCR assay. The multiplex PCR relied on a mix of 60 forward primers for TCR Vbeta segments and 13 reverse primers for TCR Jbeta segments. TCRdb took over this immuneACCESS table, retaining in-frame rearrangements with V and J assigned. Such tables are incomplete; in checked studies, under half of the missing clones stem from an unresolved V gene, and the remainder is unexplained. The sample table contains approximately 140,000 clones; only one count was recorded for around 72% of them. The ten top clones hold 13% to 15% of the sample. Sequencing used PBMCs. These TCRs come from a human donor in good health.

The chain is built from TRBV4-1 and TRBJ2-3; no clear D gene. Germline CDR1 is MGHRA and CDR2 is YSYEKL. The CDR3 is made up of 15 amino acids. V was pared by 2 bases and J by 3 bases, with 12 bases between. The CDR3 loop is CASSQPISSTDTQYF. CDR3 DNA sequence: TGCGCCAGCAGCCAACCTATTTCCTCGACAGATACGCAGTATTTT.

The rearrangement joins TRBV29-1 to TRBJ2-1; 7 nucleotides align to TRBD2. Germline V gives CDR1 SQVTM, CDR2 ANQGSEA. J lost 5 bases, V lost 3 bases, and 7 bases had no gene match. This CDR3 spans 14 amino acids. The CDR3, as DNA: TGCAGCGTTGATCGGCCTAGCGGTAACAATGAGCAGTTCTTC. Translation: CSVDRPSGNNEQFF.

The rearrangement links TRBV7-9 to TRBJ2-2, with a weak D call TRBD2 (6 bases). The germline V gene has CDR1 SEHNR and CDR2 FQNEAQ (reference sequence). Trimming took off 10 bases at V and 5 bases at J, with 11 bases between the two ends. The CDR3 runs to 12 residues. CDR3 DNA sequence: TGTGCCACCTTAGGAGGGACCGGGGAGCTGTTTTTT. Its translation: CATLGGTGELFF.

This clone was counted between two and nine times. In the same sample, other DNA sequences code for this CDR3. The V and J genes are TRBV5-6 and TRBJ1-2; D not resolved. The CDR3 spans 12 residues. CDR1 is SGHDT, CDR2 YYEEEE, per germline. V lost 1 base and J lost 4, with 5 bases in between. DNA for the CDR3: TGTGCCAGCAGCTTGCGGGGCTATGGCTACACCTTC. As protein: CASSLRGYGYTF.

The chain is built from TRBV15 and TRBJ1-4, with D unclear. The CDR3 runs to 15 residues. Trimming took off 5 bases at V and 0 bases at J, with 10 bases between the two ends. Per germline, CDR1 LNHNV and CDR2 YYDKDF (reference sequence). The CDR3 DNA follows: TGTGCCACCAGCCAGGCGGGTGCAACTAATGAAAAACTGTTTTTT. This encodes CATSQAGATNEKLFF. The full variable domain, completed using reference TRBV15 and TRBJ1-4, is DAMVIQNPRYQVTQFGKPVTLSCSQTLNHNVMYWYQQKSSQAPKLLFHYYDKDFNNEADTPDNFQSRRPNTSFCFLDIRSPGLGDTAMYLCATSQAGATNEKLFFGSGTQLSVL.

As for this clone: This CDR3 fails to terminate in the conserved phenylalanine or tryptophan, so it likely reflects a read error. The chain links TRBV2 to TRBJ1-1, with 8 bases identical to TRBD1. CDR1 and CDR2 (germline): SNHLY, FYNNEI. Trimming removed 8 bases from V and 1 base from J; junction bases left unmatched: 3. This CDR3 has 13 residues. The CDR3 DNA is TGTGCCAGCCCAGGGGGCACGAACACTGAAGCTTTCTGT. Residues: CASPGGTNTEAFC.

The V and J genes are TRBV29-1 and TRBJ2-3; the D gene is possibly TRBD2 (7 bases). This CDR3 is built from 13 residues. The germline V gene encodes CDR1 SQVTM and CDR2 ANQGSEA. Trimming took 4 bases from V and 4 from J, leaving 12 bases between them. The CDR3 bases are TGCAGCGTTGCGGGGGGCAGGGCAGATACGCAGTATTTT. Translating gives CSVAGGRADTQYF.

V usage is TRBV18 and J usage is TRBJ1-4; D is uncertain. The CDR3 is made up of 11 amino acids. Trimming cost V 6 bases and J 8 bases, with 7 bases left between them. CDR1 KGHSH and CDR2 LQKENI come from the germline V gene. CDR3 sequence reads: CASSLEEKLFF. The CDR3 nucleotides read TGTGCCAGCTCCTTGGAGGAAAAACTGTTTTTT.

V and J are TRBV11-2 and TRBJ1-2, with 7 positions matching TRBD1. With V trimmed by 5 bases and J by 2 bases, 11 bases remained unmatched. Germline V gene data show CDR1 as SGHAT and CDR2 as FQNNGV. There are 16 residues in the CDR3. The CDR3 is CASSTAGTVMNYGYTF. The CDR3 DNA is TGTGCCAGCAGCACGGCCGGGACAGTCATGAACTATGGCTACACCTTC.

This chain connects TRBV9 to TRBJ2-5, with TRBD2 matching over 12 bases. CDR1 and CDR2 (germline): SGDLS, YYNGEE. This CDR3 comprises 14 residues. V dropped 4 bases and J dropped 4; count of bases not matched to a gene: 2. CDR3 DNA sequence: TGTGCCAGCAGCTTGACTAGCGGGGGAGAGACCCAGTACTTC. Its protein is CASSLTSGGETQYF.

The chain's CDR3 is CASNLDSNYGYTF. Written as DNA, the CDR3 is TGCGCCAGCAACCTAGACAGTAACTATGGCTACACCTTC. The chain is built from TRBV10-2 and TRBJ1-2; D is possibly TRBD1 (5 bases). CDR1 and CDR2 from the germline V gene are WSHSY and SAAADI. CDR3 length: 13 residues. V dropped 7 bases and J dropped 1 base, with 10 bases sitting between them.

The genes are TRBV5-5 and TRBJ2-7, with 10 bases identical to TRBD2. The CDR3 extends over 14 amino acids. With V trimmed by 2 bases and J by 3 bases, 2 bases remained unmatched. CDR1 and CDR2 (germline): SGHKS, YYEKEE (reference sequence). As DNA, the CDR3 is TGTGCCAGCAGCTTACTAGCGGGGCACTACGAGCAGTACTTC. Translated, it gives CASSLLAGHYEQYF.

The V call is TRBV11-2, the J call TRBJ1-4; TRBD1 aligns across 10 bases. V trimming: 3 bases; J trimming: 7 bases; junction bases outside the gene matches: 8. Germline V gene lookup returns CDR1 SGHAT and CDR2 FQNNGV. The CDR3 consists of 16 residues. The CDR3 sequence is CASSFNHGQGVEKLFF. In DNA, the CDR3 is TGTGCCAGCAGCTTTAACCACGGACAGGGGGTTGAAAAACTGTTTTTT. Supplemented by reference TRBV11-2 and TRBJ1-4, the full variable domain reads EAGVAQSPRYKIIEKRQSVAFWCNPISGHATLYWYQQILGQGPKLLIQFQNNGVVDDSQLPKDRFSAERLKGVDSTLKIQPAKLEDSAVYLCASSFNHGQGVEKLFFGSGTQLSVL.

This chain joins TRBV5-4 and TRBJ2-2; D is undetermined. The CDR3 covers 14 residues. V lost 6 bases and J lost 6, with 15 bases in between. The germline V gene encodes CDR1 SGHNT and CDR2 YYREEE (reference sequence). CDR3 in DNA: TGTGCCAGCAAGATGGGTTCGGAGCCCGGGGAGCTGTTTTTT. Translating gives CASKMGSEPGELFF.

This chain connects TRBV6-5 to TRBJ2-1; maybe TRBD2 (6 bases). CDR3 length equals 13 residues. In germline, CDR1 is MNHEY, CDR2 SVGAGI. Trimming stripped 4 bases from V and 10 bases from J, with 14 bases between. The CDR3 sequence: CASSSWAGREQFF. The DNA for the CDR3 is TGTGCCAGCAGTTCCTGGGCGGGGCGGGAGCAGTTCTTC.

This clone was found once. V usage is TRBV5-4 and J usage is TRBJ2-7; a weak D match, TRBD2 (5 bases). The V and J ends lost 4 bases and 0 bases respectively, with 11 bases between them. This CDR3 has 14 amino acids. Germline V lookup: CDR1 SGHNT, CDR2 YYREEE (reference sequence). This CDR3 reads CASSTAGISYEQYF. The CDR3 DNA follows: TGTGCCAGCAGCACAGCCGGGATCTCCTACGAGCAGTACTTC.

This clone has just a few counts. CDR3 DNA sequence: TGTGCCAGCACCCCGGGGGGTGGCAATCAGCCCCAGCATTTT. Translation: CASTPGGGNQPQHF. The chain links TRBV6-1 to TRBJ1-5; possible D gene TRBD1, 5 bases. This CDR3 contains 14 residues. The germline V gene encodes CDR1 MNHNS and CDR2 SASEGT. V lost 7 bases and J lost 2, with 12 bases in between.

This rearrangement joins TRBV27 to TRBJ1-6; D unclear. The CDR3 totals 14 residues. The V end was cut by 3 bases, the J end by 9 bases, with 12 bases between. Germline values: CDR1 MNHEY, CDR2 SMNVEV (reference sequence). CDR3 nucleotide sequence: TGTGCCAGCAGTTTCTTTATTGGAGGTTCACCCCTCCACTTT. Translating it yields CASSFFIGGSPLHF.

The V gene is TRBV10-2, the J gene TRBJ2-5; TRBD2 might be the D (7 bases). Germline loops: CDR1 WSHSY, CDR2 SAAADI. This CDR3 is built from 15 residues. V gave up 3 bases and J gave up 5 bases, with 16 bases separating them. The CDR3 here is CASSDGGGSVETQYF. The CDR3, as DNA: TGCGCCAGCAGTGATGGGGGGGGCAGTGTGGAGACCCAGTACTTC.

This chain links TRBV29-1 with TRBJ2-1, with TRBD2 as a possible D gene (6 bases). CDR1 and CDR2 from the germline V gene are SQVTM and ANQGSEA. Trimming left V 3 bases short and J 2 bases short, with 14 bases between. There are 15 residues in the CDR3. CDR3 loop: CSVDGIAVPYNEQFF. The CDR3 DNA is TGCAGCGTTGATGGAATAGCGGTTCCCTACAATGAGCAGTTCTTC.

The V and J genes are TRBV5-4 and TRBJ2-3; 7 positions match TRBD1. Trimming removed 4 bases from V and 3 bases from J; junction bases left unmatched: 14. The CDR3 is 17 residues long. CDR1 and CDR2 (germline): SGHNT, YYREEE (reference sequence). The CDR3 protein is CASSPGQPRLSTDTQYF. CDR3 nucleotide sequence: TGTGCCAGCAGCCCGGGACAGCCAAGACTATCAACAGATACGCAGTATTTT.

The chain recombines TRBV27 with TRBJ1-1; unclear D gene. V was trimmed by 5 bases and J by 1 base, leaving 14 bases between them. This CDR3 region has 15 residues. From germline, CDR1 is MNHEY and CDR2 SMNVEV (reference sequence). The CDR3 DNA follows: TGTGCCAGCAGTCCCTCCTATGCAGGGAACACTGAAGCTTTCTTT. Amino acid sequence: CASSPSYAGNTEAFF.

The CDR3 loop is CASSLSVGLTASTDTQYF. The CDR3, as DNA: TGTGCCAGCAGCTTAAGCGTCGGACTTACAGCTAGCACAGATACGCAGTATTTT. The chain recombines TRBV7-9 with TRBJ2-3; perhaps TRBD2 as D (5 bases). The V gene lost 2 bases and the J gene lost 0 bases, with 18 bases spanning the gap. Germline V gene sequence: CDR1 SEHNR, CDR2 FQNEAQ (reference sequence). This CDR3 spans 18 amino acids.

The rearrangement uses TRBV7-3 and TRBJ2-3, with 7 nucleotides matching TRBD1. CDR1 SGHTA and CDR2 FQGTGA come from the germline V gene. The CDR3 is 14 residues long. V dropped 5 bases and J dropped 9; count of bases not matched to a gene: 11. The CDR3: CASSPLGGVGTQYF. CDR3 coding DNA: TGTGCCAGCAGCCCCCTAGGGGGCGTCGGGACGCAGTATTTT.

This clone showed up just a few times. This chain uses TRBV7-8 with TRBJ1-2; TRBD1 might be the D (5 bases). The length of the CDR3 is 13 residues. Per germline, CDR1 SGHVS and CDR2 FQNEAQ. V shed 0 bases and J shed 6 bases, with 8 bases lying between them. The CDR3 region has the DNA TGTGCCAGCAGCTTAGCGCAAGGGGATGGCTACACCTTC. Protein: CASSLAQGDGYTF. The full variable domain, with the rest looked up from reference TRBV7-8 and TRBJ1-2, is GAGVSQSPRYKVAKRGQDVALRCDPISGHVSLFWYQQALGQGPEFLTYFQNEAQLDKSGLPSDRFFAERPEGSVSTLKIQRTQQEDSAVYLCASSLAQGDGYTFGSGTRLTVV.

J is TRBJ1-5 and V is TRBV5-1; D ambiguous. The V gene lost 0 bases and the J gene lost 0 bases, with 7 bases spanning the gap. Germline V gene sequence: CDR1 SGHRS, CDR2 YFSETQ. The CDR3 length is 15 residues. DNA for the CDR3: TGCGCCAGCAGCTTGGAGGGAGGTAGCAATCAGCCCCAGCATTTT. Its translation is CASSLEGGSNQPQHF.